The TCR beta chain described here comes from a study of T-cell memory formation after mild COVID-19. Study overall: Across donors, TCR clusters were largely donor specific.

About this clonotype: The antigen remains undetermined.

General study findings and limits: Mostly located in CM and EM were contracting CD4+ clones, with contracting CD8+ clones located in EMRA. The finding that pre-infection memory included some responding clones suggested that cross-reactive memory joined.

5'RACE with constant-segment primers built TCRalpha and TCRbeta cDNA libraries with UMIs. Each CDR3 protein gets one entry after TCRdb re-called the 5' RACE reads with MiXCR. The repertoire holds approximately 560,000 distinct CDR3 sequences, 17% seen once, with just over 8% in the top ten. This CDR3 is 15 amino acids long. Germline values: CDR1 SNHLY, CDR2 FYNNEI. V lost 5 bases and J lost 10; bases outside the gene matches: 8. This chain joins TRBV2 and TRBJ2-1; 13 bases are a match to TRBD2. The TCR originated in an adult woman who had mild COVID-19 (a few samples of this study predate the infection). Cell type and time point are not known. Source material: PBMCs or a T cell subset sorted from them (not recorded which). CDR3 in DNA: TGTGCCAGCAGTTCACTAGCGGGAGGGCCACGCGAGCAGTTCTTC. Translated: CASSSLAGGPREQFF.